This TCR beta chain was sequenced during a study of Ad26.COV2.S vaccination and SARS-CoV-2 variants. Whole-study results and caveats: Relative to placebo recipients, vaccine recipients exhibited elevated spike-specific TCR breadth. Reportedly, after vaccination the spike-specific CD8+ and CD4+ T cell responses displayed substantial breadth. Total T cell responses, in the TCR breadth and depth analyses, may have been underestimated.

Profiling relied on immunoSEQ multiplex PCR, and the TCRdb table lists in-frame clones only, not all of them. The data hold 300,000 to 350,000 clones, with roughly 90% observed a single time. Documented treatment: approximately 18 received Ad26.COV2.S at low or high dose, single or two shots; about 5 received placebo; per-sample allocation not given. Sampling was performed 63 days after the first vaccine or placebo injection. Expressing Wuhan-strain SARS-CoV-2 spike, an Ad26 vector served as the vaccine. As for this clone: The antigen remains unidentified.

Deletions cut 2 bases from V and 11 bases from J, with 12 bases between. Germline V gene sequence: CDR1 MNHEY, CDR2 SVGEGT. The CDR3 contains 12 residues. The V call is TRBV6-2 or TRBV6-3, the J call TRBJ1-1, with D perhaps matching TRBD1 (5 bases). The material sequenced was peripheral blood, taken in a trial of Ad26.COV2.S vaccine versus placebo. This receptor was identified in a person aged 18-65 years who received the Ad26.COV2.S COVID-19 vaccine or a placebo. The CDR3 nucleotides are TGTGCCAGCAGTTACGCTTCCGGGGCCGCTTTCTTT. Translated, it gives CASSYASGAAFF.